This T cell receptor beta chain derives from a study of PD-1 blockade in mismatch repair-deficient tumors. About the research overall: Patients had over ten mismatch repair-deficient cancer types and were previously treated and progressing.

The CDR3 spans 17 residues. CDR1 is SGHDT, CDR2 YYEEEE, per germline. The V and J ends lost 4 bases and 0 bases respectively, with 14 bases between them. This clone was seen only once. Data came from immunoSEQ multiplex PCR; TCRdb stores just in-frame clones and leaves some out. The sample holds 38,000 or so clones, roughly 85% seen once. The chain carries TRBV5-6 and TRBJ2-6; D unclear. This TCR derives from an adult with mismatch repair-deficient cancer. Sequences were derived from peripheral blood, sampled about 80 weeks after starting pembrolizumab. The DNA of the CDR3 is TGTGCCAGCAGCCGCCAGGATCCGTACTCTGGGGCCAACGTCCTGACTTTC. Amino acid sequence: CASSRQDPYSGANVLTF. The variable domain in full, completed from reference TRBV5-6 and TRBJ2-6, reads DAGVTQSPTHLIKTRGQQVTLRCSPKSGHDTVSWYQQALGQGPQFIFQYYEEEERQRGNFPDRFSGHQFPNYSSELNVNALLLGDSALYLCASSRQDPYSGANVLTFGAGSRLTVL.